Following are 3 T cell receptor beta chains from one sample sequenced in a study of cytomegalovirus exposure and HLA in healthy donors. PCR used 60 Vbeta primers and 13 Jbeta primers. TCRdb's copy holds only in-frame clones and misses some; the assay was immunoSEQ multiplex PCR. The sample shows some 140,000 clones, 60% to 75% of them seen only once. The sequencing sample was made of PBMCs. The receptors come from a man aged 18-30 years in good health and CMV-seronegative.

The genes are TRBV12-5 and TRBJ2-7; a weak D match, TRBD1 (5 bases). The CDR3 has 12 amino acids. Trimming pared 11 bases from V and 0 bases from J, leaving 11 bases between. Germline V lookup: CDR1 LGHNT, CDR2 FRNRAP. The CDR3 reads CACRGSSYEQYV. CDR3 nucleotide sequence: TGTGCTTGTAGGGGAAGCTCCTACGAGCAGTACGTC.

CDR3 sequence: CASSGGGGGYTF. CDR3 DNA sequence: TGTGCCAGCAGCGGAGGAGGGGGCGGCTACACCTTC. The chain has TRBV13 and TRBJ1-2; 7 nucleotides line up with TRBD1. The J segment lost 8 bases and the V segment lost 5 bases, leaving 5 bases of the junction unmatched. Germline loops: CDR1 PRHDT, CDR2 FYEKMQ (reference sequence). This CDR3 is built from 12 residues. The entire variable domain, with the rest obtained from reference TRBV13 and TRBJ1-2, is as follows: AAGVIQSPRHLIKEKRETATLKCYPIPRHDTVYWYQQGPGQDPQFLISFYEKMQSDKGSIPDRFSAQQFSDYHSELNMSSLELGDSALYFCASSGGGGGYTFGSGTRLTVV.

The chain recombines TRBV4-2 with TRBJ2-3; 8 bases are shared with TRBD1. CDR3 size: 14 residues. Germline CDR1 is LGHNA and CDR2 is YNFKEQ. Germline trimming cut 4 bases from V and 14 bases from J; bases unmatched to any gene: 14. The CDR3, as DNA: TGTGCCAGCAGCCGGCGGATGGCGGGGACAGGCATGTATTTT. This encodes CASSRRMAGTGMYF.